This TCR beta chain came from a study of regulatory T cells in long-lasting Graves disease. iRepertoire HTBI primers and Arm-PCR of CDR3 regions built TCR beta libraries. TCRdb re-called the multiplex PCR reads with MiXCR, one entry per CDR3 protein. The sample shows a few hundred thousand distinct CDR3 sequences, over 15% of them seen only once. The time point is: newly diagnosed GD, antithyroid drugs for less than 3 months. PBMC-extracted RNA yielded the TCR library. Germline-derived CDR1 and CDR2 are SEHNR and FQNEAQ (reference sequence). The CDR3 consists of 15 residues. Trimming took 5 bases from V and 13 from J, leaving 24 bases between them. In regard to this clonotype: A far bigger clonotype differs at one base, so this is likely a read error.

This sample also appeared in a second study, on T cells in Graves' hyperthyroidism and ophthalmopathy.

The chain links TRBV7-9 to TRBJ2-1; either TRBD1 or TRBD2 may supply D (6 bases each). This material consisted of peripheral blood mononuclear cells (PBMCs), taken at new diagnosis, from a patient treated with antithyroid drugs. The source of this sequence is a man aged 35-49 years with Graves disease. For the CDR3, the DNA is TGTGCCAGCAGCCCTTTTGTGGGGGGACAAGAGACCCAGTTCTTC. Amino acids: CASSPFVGGQETQFF.